This T cell receptor (beta chain) derives from a study of T cells after posttransplantation cyclophosphamide. This CDR3 spans 17 amino acids. V lost 3 bases, J lost 0 bases, and 17 bases lay in between. CDR1 is LNHNV, CDR2 YYDKDF, per germline (reference sequence). Using immunoSEQ multiplex PCR, the repertoire was profiled, and TCRdb retains in-frame clones only, with some absent. The profile covers around 35,000 clones, none occurring a single time. This related bone marrow graft donor gave peripheral blood on the day of marrow donation. This clonotype was sampled from a man aged 30-40 years in good health and a related stem cell transplant donor. The J gene is TRBJ1-1, the V gene TRBV15; possibly TRBD1 for D (6 bases). Sequenced material: PBMCs. CDR3 region: CATSSQGIRFMNTEAFF. The CDR3 DNA reads as TGTGCCACCAGCAGCCAGGGGATAAGGTTTATGAACACTGAAGCTTTCTTT.